One sample yielded the 30 T cell receptor beta chains listed below, sequenced in a study of preoperative IRX-2 immunotherapy in early breast cancer. Sample treatment: preoperative locoregional IRX-2 cytokine immunotherapy. Repertoires were generated with immunoSEQ multiplex PCR, while TCRdb's copy carries only in-frame clones and drops some. The table lists around 38,000 clones, 70% to 80% of them singletons, with roughly 1.2% in the top ten. Material: tumor tissue, obtained after IRX-2 immunotherapy. These receptors all come from a human donor with breast cancer.

The chain uses TRBV15 and TRBJ2-6; D gene unclear. The CDR3 covers 16 residues. Germline values: CDR1 LNHNV, CDR2 YYDKDF (reference sequence). V was shortened by 1 base and J by 0 bases, with 7 bases between the two germline ends. As DNA, the CDR3 is TGTGCCACCAGCAGAGGAATGATCTCTGGGGCCAACGTCCTGACTTTC. It is translated as CATSRGMISGANVLTF.

The genes are TRBV6-8 and TRBJ1-2, with D uncertain. The V gene's germline CDR1 is MNHGY and CDR2 SAAAGT. V shed 3 bases and J shed 6 bases, with 14 bases lying between them. There are 14 residues in the CDR3. The CDR3 nucleotides are TGTGCCAGCAGTTATAGGGAAAATAGACATGGCTACACCTTC. Translated, it gives CASSYRENRHGYTF.

About this clone: The sample has other DNA sequences that encode this CDR3 too. This sequence joins TRBV18 and TRBJ2-2, with TRBD1 matching 10 bases. The CDR3 extends over 15 amino acids. Trimming cost V 2 bases and J 5 bases; bases outside gene matches: 2. Germline V gene lookup returns CDR1 KGHSH and CDR2 LQKENI. The chain's CDR3 is CASSPRGQGTGELFF. Here the CDR3 DNA reads TGTGCCAGCTCACCAAGGGGACAGGGGACCGGGGAGCTGTTTTTT.

J is TRBJ2-5 and V is TRBV19; D may correspond to TRBD1 or TRBD2 (6 bases each). Germline V gene lookup returns CDR1 LNHDA and CDR2 SQIVND (reference sequence). Trimming shortened V by 6 bases and J by 2 bases, and 13 bases separated the two germline ends. This CDR3 contains 14 residues. The CDR3: CASSGGARQETQYF. The CDR3 nucleotides read TGTGCCAGTAGCGGGGGCGCGCGACAAGAGACCCAGTACTTC.

The chain uses TRBV11-1 and TRBJ2-4; D gene uncertain. This CDR3 is 16 amino acids long. With 5 bases removed from V and 0 bases from J, the gap between germline ends came to 14 bases. Germline CDR1 reads SGHAT; CDR2 reads FQDESV (reference sequence). The CDR3 reads CASSPRLRLAKNIQYF. CDR3 nucleotides: TGTGCCAGCAGCCCCAGACTCCGTCTAGCCAAAAACATTCAGTACTTC.

The chain combines TRBV5-1 with TRBJ1-1, with D possibly being TRBD1 (6 bases). Germline loops: CDR1 SGHRS, CDR2 YFSETQ. Trimming left V 2 bases short and J 0 bases short, with 14 bases between. This CDR3 contains 16 residues. The CDR3 DNA sequence: TGCGCCAGCAGCTTCCAGGGTGGGGGCGTGAACACTGAAGCTTTCTTT. Translating it yields CASSFQGGGVNTEAFF.

The chain combines TRBV6-8 with TRBJ1-5, with TRBD1 identical over 7 bases. This CDR3 spans 17 amino acids. CDR1 MNHGY and CDR2 SAAAGT come from the germline V gene. With 6 bases clipped from V and 0 bases from J, the junction kept 11 bases outside the gene matches. CDR3 amino acids: CASRVQIQGNSNQPQHF. The CDR3 DNA reads as TGTGCCAGCAGGGTACAGATACAGGGGAATAGCAATCAGCCCCAGCATTTT.

This clone was recorded only once. The chain recombines TRBV28 with TRBJ2-4; D remains ambiguous. This CDR3 contains 14 residues. The V end was cut by 6 bases, the J end by 0 bases, with 9 bases between. From germline, CDR1 is MDHEN and CDR2 SYDVKM. The CDR3 DNA is TGTGCCAGCAGACAGCCTATAGCCAAAAACATTCAGTACTTC. This sequence encodes CASRQPIAKNIQYF.

CDR3 residues: CASSPTGLAGADEQYF. DNA for the CDR3: TGCGCCAGCAGCCCGACAGGACTAGCGGGAGCAGACGAGCAGTACTTC. V gene TRBV5-1 combines with J gene TRBJ2-7; 13 nucleotides line up with TRBD2. Germline CDR1 and CDR2: SGHRS and YFSETQ. The CDR3 extends over 16 amino acids. J was trimmed by 5 bases and V by 4 bases; bases with no gene match: 9.

The chain carries TRBV25-1 and TRBJ2-1; D is unresolved. Germline loops: CDR1 MGHDK, CDR2 SYGVNS. CDR3 length: 12 amino acids. V was cut by 1 base and J by 7 bases, with 5 bases left in between. The CDR3 nucleotides are TGTGCCAGCAGTGAATTGGGTAATGAGCAGTTCTTC. This translates into CASSELGNEQFF.

This clone was recorded only once. The J gene is TRBJ1-6, the V gene TRBV2; D may be TRBD1 (5 bases). V dropped 5 bases and J dropped 13 bases, with 18 bases sitting between them. The germline CDR1 and CDR2 sequences are SNHLY and FYNNEI. The CDR3 covers 14 residues. DNA of the CDR3: TGTGCCAGCAGTCCCGACAGATTCACGGCCCCCCTCCACTTT. It specifies CASSPDRFTAPLHF.

This clone has just one count. The chain couples TRBV6-8 to TRBJ1-5; 12 bases line up with TRBD1. CDR1 MNHGY and CDR2 SAAAGT come from the germline V gene. Trimming took 5 bases from V and 5 from J; bases not matched to a gene: 13. There are 18 residues in the CDR3. Written as DNA, the CDR3 is TGTGCCAGCAGTCTATCACCGGGACAGGGGGCGAAGGATCAGCCCCAGCATTTT. Translating it yields CASSLSPGQGAKDQPQHF.

The chain recombines TRBV28 with TRBJ1-5; D may be TRBD1 (5 bases). Germline V gene sequence: CDR1 MDHEN, CDR2 SYDVKM. V lost 8 bases, J lost 2 bases, and 16 bases lay in between. CDR3 length: 15 residues. The CDR3 coding sequence is TGTGCCAGCTCCCCCGGGGGTGTGGGCAATCAGCCCCAGCATTTT. This sequence encodes CASSPGGVGNQPQHF.

The chain combines TRBV7-7 with TRBJ2-1; D is unclear. Germline CDR1 is SSHAT and CDR2 is FNYEAQ (reference sequence). The CDR3 spans 14 residues. Trimming removed 5 bases at V and 5 bases at J, with 13 bases between. This CDR3 is CASSPQRGDNEQFF. As DNA, the CDR3 is TGTGCCAGCAGCCCCCAACGAGGAGACAATGAGCAGTTCTTC. Looking up the rest from reference TRBV7-7 and TRBJ2-1 gives the full variable domain: GAGVSQSPRYKVTKRGQDVTLRCDPISSHATLYWYQQALGQGPEFLTYFNYEAQPDKSGLPSDRFSAERPEGSISTLTIQRTEQRDSAMYRCASSPQRGDNEQFFGPGTRLTVL.

This clone came up a few times. The genes are TRBV6-8 and TRBJ2-3; no clear D gene. This CDR3 spans 16 amino acids. Germline V gives CDR1 MNHGY, CDR2 SAAAGT. Trimming pared 6 bases from V and 4 bases from J, leaving 20 bases between. The CDR3 region has the DNA TGTGCCAGCAGCTACGTTCTCTGGAGCCGGCCAGATACGCAGTATTTT. Translating gives CASSYVLWSRPDTQYF.

This chain links TRBV25-1 with TRBJ2-3; TRBD1 might be the D (6 bases). Trimming took 4 bases from V and 0 from J, leaving 14 bases between them. The CDR3 is 16 residues long. The germline V gene encodes CDR1 MGHDK and CDR2 SYGVNS. The CDR3 is CASSATRTASTDTQYF. The CDR3 bases are TGTGCCAGCAGTGCCACCCGGACAGCTAGCACAGATACGCAGTATTTT. Full variable domain (outside the CDR3, taken from reference TRBV25-1 and TRBJ2-3): EADIYQTPRYLVIGTGKKITLECSQTMGHDKMYWYQQDPGMELHLIHYSYGVNSTEKGDLSSESTVSRIRTEHFPLTLESARPSHTSQYLCASSATRTASTDTQYFGPGTRLTVL.

V is TRBV12-5 and J is TRBJ2-1, with D tentatively TRBD1 or TRBD2 (5 bases each). The CDR3 runs to 13 residues. Germline CDR1 is LGHNT and CDR2 is FRNRAP. CDR3 nucleotides: TGTGCCAGTAGCGTAGAAGAGGGGAATGAGCAGTTCTTC. It codes for CASSVEEGNEQFF.

J is TRBJ2-7 and V is TRBV5-1; either TRBD1 or TRBD2 may supply D (5 bases each). V lost 4 bases and J lost 11, with 28 bases in between. Germline-derived CDR1 and CDR2 are SGHRS and YFSETQ. The CDR3 length is 16 residues. The CDR3 reads CASSPRLGTYLFCEYF. The CDR3 DNA follows: TGCGCCAGCAGCCCACGGCTAGGGACCTATCTGTTTTGTGAGTACTTC.

This clone was seen just once. This sequence joins TRBV19 and TRBJ1-5; no reliable D call. V was clipped by 5 bases and J by 0 bases, with 14 bases between them. The CDR3 loop spans 16 amino acids. The germline CDR1 and CDR2 sequences are LNHDA and SQIVND (reference sequence). CDR3 in DNA: TGTGCCAGTAGTTTTTTTACGACACATAGCAATCAGCCCCAGCATTTT. Its translation: CASSFFTTHSNQPQHF.

This rearrangement joins TRBV11-3 to TRBJ1-3; D is unresolved. V was trimmed by 8 bases and J by 4 bases, leaving 15 bases between them. Germline assignment: CDR1 SGHNT and CDR2 YENEEA. This CDR3 contains 14 residues. Here the CDR3 DNA reads TGTGCCAGCGCCCTTGCGGGATCGGGAAACACCATATATTTT. Protein product: CASALAGSGNTIYF.

This clone was observed a single time. The V gene is TRBV6-4, the J gene TRBJ1-1; D is possibly TRBD1 (5 bases). This CDR3 has 15 residues. Germline V gives CDR1 MRHNA, CDR2 SNTAGT. V lost 10 bases, J lost 2 bases, and 20 bases lay in between. The CDR3 protein is CATNPGREYNTEAFF. In nucleotides, the CDR3 is TGTGCCACCAACCCAGGGAGAGAGTATAACACTGAAGCTTTCTTT.

This clone was picked up a small number of times. Other DNA sequences within the sample encode an identical CDR3. The V gene is TRBV6-8, the J gene TRBJ1-4, with D possibly being TRBD1 (5 bases). V lost 6 bases to trimming and J lost 1 base, with 15 bases between them. CDR1 is MNHGY, CDR2 SAAAGT, per germline. The CDR3 totals 16 residues. CDR3 coding DNA: TGTGCCAGCAGCTATGGGCAGGGTCTAACTAATGAAAAACTGTTTTTT. As protein: CASSYGQGLTNEKLFF.

The genes are TRBV6-1 and TRBJ1-1, with D perhaps TRBD1 (6 bases). Germline V gene sequence: CDR1 MNHNS, CDR2 SASEGT. The CDR3 has 15 amino acids. V lost 0 bases to trimming and J lost 0 bases, with 8 bases between them. As DNA, the CDR3 is TGTGCCAGCAGTGAAGCAAACAGGGTGAACACTGAAGCTTTCTTT. Protein: CASSEANRVNTEAFF.

V gene TRBV5-1 combines with J gene TRBJ2-2; D is possibly TRBD2 (6 bases). The CDR3 loop spans 15 amino acids. Trimming took off 3 bases at V and 0 bases at J, with 9 bases between the two ends. Per germline, CDR1 SGHRS and CDR2 YFSETQ. The CDR3 DNA reads TGCGCCAGCAGCTCGGGACTGGCGAACACCGGGGAGCTGTTTTTT. Translated, it gives CASSSGLANTGELFF.

J is TRBJ2-3 and V is TRBV10-3; perhaps TRBD2 as D (6 bases). Germline V gene sequence: CDR1 ENHRY, CDR2 SYGVKD. Between the trimmed V and J ends, which lost 1 base and 4 bases, there was a span of 12 bases. The CDR3 covers 15 residues. The CDR3 sequence: CAISEYGGLADTQYF. The CDR3 region has the DNA TGTGCCATCAGTGAGTACGGGGGACTGGCAGATACGCAGTATTTT.

The chain employs TRBV5-1 and TRBJ2-1; D might be TRBD2 (7 bases). V was cut by 2 bases and J by 4 bases, with 16 bases left in between. The CDR3 contains 16 residues. Germline CDR1 is SGHRS and CDR2 is YFSETQ. DNA of the CDR3: TGCGCCAGCAGCTTCCAAGAGGCGGGGGCATACAATGAGCAGTTCTTC. Amino acids: CASSFQEAGAYNEQFF.

Only one count was recorded for this clone. V gene TRBV15 combines with J gene TRBJ1-2; 9 bases agree with TRBD1. This CDR3 is built from 15 residues. Germline V gene sequence: CDR1 LNHNV, CDR2 YYDKDF (reference sequence). V was clipped by 1 base and J by 6 bases; unmatched bases: 6. The CDR3 spells CATSRATGGVDGYTF. CDR3 nucleotides: TGTGCCACCAGCAGAGCAACAGGGGGCGTGGATGGCTACACCTTC.

This rearrangement joins TRBV30 to TRBJ2-6; weak D call: TRBD1 (5 bases). Trimming stripped 3 bases from V and 0 bases from J, with 12 bases between. CDR1 and CDR2 (germline): GTSNPN, SVGIG (reference sequence). This CDR3 contains 16 residues. CDR3 in amino acids: CAWSGPGISGANVLTF. The CDR3 DNA sequence: TGTGCCTGGAGCGGACCAGGGATCTCTGGGGCCAACGTCCTGACTTTC.

This sequence joins TRBV18 and TRBJ2-7; D not certain. The CDR3 is 14 residues long. The ends were cut back, 0 bases at V and 3 bases at J, with 9 bases in the middle. Germline V gene sequence: CDR1 KGHSH, CDR2 LQKENI. CDR3 sequence: CASSPPEYGYEQYF. DNA of the CDR3: TGTGCCAGCTCACCACCGGAATACGGCTACGAGCAGTACTTC.

This rearrangement joins TRBV11-3 to TRBJ1-6; 7 nucleotides line up with TRBD1. V was pared by 7 bases and J by 6 bases, with 9 bases of the junction left unmatched. The CDR3 loop spans 15 amino acids. In germline, CDR1 is SGHNT, CDR2 YENEEA. For the CDR3, the DNA is TGTGCCAGCACGCAAAACAGGGGCATTAATTCACCCCTCCACTTT. It translates to CASTQNRGINSPLHF.